This TCR beta chain was sequenced for a study of cytomegalovirus exposure and HLA in healthy donors. Trimming cost V 7 bases and J 7 bases; bases outside gene matches: 5. Germline V gene sequence: CDR1 MDHEN, CDR2 SYDVKM. The CDR3 is made up of 12 amino acids. Amplification used 60 Vbeta primers and 13 Jbeta primers. Generated by immunoSEQ multiplex PCR, the TCRdb table keeps only in-frame clones and is missing some. Of some 97,000 clones in the sample, 60% to 80% were seen once. This clone occurred once. Antigen: not known. Points from the study as a whole: In a later analysis, specific HLA alleles were associated with 15,000 to 20,000 TCR beta sequences at a 0.05 false discovery rate. More clonal expansion characterized HLA-associated TCR beta chains than equally common others in a later analysis. A later analysis linked a missense DCLRE1C variant to TCR beta V- and J-gene trimming. The analysis excluded some indistinguishable V segments, including TRBV6-2 and TRBV6-3.

The genes are TRBV28 and TRBJ1-2; 8 nucleotides align to TRBD1. This sequence originates from a woman aged 18-35 years in good health and CMV-seropositive. The specimen sequenced was PBMCs. The CDR3 nucleotides read TGTGCCAGCACCACGACAGGGGCTGGCTACACCTTC. Amino acid sequence: CASTTTGAGYTF.